This T cell receptor beta chain stems from a study of cytomegalovirus exposure and HLA in healthy donors. The study ran its PCR with 60 Vbeta and 13 Jbeta primers. Method: immunoSEQ multiplex PCR; TCRdb's copy keeps in-frame clones and lacks some. This table holds 150,000 to 200,000 clones, around three quarters found once. General study results and limits: The study dropped some indistinguishable V segments, TRBV6-2 and TRBV6-3 among them.

The CDR3 totals 13 residues. The V gene's germline CDR1 is SGHAT and CDR2 FQNNGV. V lost 4 bases and J lost 0, with 6 bases in between. All donors participated as healthy donors of bone marrow. Of note for this clone: The target antigen is unknown.

This chain links TRBV11-2 with TRBJ1-1; the D is unclear. The receptor comes from a boy between 5 and 17 years old in good health and CMV-seronegative. Material: PBMCs. The CDR3 here is CASSSPLNTEAFF. The DNA for the CDR3 is TGTGCCAGCAGCTCCCCCTTGAACACTGAAGCTTTCTTT.